Presented here are 7 T cell receptor beta chains from one specimen sequenced in a study of T cell responses to AZD1222 COVID-19 vaccine. The repertoire was sequenced with immunoSEQ multiplex PCR; TCRdb's copy has only in-frame clones and lacks some. The sample lists around 120,000 clones; about nine tenths were seen once. Sequencing was performed on peripheral blood, taken on day 0 of AZD1222 vaccination. The source of these receptors is an adult in good health.

This chain links TRBV7-8 with TRBJ2-5; 8 bases map to TRBD2. Germline CDR1 is SGHVS and CDR2 is FQNEAQ. This CDR3 is built from 15 residues. After removal of 0 bases from V and 4 bases from J, the junction contained 4 bases not matched to a gene. The CDR3 loop reads CASSLARTSLETQYF. The CDR3 DNA reads as TGTGCCAGCAGCTTAGCGCGGACTAGCTTAGAGACCCAGTACTTC.

The chain links TRBV9 to TRBJ1-3; tentatively, D is TRBD1 (5 bases). The V and J ends lost 0 bases and 11 bases respectively, with 21 bases between them. CDR1 is SGDLS, CDR2 YYNGEE, per germline. This CDR3 spans 16 amino acids. The CDR3 DNA reads TGTGCCAGCAGCGTAGCAGGGACTCCTGGCGCTTGGCCCATATATTTT. It yields the protein CASSVAGTPGAWPIYF.

This clone has a single count. This chain connects TRBV9 to TRBJ1-1; D possibly corresponds to TRBD1 (5 bases). V gave up 4 bases and J gave up 11 bases, with 24 bases separating them. CDR3 length equals 15 residues. In germline, CDR1 is SGDLS, CDR2 YYNGEE. CDR3 loop: CASSSGHGGDREAFF. The CDR3 DNA follows: TGTGCCAGCAGCTCCGGACACGGGGGGGATCGAGAGGCTTTCTTT.

This chain links TRBV4-2 with TRBJ2-7; 7 bases align to TRBD1. The CDR3 is 14 amino acids. V gave up 1 base and J gave up 2 bases; unmatched junction bases: 2. Per the germline V gene, CDR1 is LGHNA and CDR2 is YNFKEQ. The CDR3 nucleotides read TGTGCCAGCAGCCAAGCAGGGGGTCCCTACGAGCAGTACTTC. Its translation is CASSQAGGPYEQYF.

The chain carries TRBV5-4 and TRBJ1-3, with TRBD1 as a possible D gene (5 bases). This CDR3 comprises 13 residues. V was pared by 0 bases and J by 8 bases, with 9 bases between. CDR1 and CDR2 from the germline V gene are SGHNT and YYREEE (reference sequence). The CDR3 DNA reads as TGTGCCAGCAGCTTGGCGGGGGAGGACACCATATATTTT. Protein product: CASSLAGEDTIYF.

The J gene is TRBJ2-2, the V gene TRBV4-3, with a tentative D call TRBD2 (5 bases). Germline assignment: CDR1 LGHNA and CDR2 YSLEER. V gave up 0 bases and J gave up 6 bases, with 14 bases separating them. This CDR3 has 16 amino acids. CDR3 nucleotides: TGCGCCAGCAGCCAAGATTCCGTAGAGGGATCCGGGGAGCTGTTTTTT. It yields the protein CASSQDSVEGSGELFF.

CDR3 in DNA: TGTGCTAGCCTATACAATGAGCAGTTCTTC. Translated, it gives CASLYNEQFF. This sequence joins TRBV12-5 and TRBJ2-1; unclear D gene. V was cut by 9 bases and J by 4 bases, with 4 bases left in between. The CDR3 totals 10 residues. Germline V CDR1 and CDR2: LGHNT, FRNRAP. The full variable domain, with the rest looked up from reference TRBV12-5 and TRBJ2-1, is DARVTQTPRHKVTEMGQEVTMRCQPILGHNTVFWYRQTMMQGLELLAYFRNRAPLDDSGMPKDRFSAEMPDATLATLKIQPSEPRDSAVYFCASLYNEQFFGPGTRLTVL.